This TCR beta chain was captured in a study of blood T cell repertoires in COVID-19. Overall study context: The United States, Italy and Spain supplied acute and convalescent COVID-19 samples.

Trimming stripped 2 bases from V and 12 bases from J, with 13 bases between. This CDR3 has 12 amino acids. Germline values: CDR1 LGHDT, CDR2 YNNKEL (reference sequence). Authors' methods: For nucleated cells, counts were estimated from reference gene primer amplification. TCRdb's copy holds only in-frame clones and misses some; the assay was immunoSEQ multiplex PCR. V, J and clone size are taken as reported in that table, and D and trimming were inferred from the DNA itself. The sample lists hundreds of thousands of clones; 89% were seen once. The chain links TRBV3-1 (or the pseudogene TRBV3-2) to TRBJ1-1; the D gene is possibly TRBD1 (5 bases). The sequence was obtained from a man aged 35 to 55 with acute or convalescent COVID-19. Sequenced input: peripheral blood. The CDR3 nucleotides read TGTGCCAGCAGCCAAATGCAGGGCGCGACTTTCTTT. This codes for CASSQMQGATFF.